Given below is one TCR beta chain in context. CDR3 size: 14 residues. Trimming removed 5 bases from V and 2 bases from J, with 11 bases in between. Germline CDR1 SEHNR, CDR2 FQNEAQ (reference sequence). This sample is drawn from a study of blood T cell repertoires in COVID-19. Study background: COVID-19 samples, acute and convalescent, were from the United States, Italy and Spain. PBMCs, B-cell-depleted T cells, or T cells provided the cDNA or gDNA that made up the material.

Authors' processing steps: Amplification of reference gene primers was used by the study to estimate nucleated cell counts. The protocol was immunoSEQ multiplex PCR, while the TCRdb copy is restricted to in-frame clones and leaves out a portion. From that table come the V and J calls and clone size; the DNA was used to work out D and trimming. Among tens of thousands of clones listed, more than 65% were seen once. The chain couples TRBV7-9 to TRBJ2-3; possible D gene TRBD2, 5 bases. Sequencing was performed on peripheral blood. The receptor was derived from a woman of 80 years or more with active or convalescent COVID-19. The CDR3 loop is CASSRGTPTDTQYF. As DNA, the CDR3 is TGTGCCAGCAGCCGGGGAACTCCCACAGATACGCAGTATTTT.